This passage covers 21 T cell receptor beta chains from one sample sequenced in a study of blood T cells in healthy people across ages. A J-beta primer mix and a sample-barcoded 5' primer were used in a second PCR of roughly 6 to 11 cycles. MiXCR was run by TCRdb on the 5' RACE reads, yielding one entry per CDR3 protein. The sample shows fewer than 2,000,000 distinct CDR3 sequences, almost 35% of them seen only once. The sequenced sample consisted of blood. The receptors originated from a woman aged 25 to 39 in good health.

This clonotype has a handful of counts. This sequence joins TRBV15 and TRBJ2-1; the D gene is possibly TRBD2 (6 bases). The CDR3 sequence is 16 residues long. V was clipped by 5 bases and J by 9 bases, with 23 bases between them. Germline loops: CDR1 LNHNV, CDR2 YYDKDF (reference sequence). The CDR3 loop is CATSYRDSFTGREQFF. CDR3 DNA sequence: TGTGCCACCAGCTACCGGGACTCATTCACCGGCCGTGAGCAGTTCTTC. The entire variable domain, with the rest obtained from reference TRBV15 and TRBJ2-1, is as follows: DAMVIQNPRYQVTQFGKPVTLSCSQTLNHNVMYWYQQKSSQAPKLLFHYYDKDFNNEADTPDNFQSRRPNTSFCFLDIRSPGLGDTAMYLCATSYRDSFTGREQFFGPGTRLTVL.

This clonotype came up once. The CDR3 DNA reads as TGTGCCAGCAACAAACAGGGGGCCGGCACTGAAGCTTTCTTT. Its translation: CASNKQGAGTEAFF. The chain recombines TRBV6-5 with TRBJ1-1; 9 positions agree with TRBD1. CDR1 is MNHEY, CDR2 SVGAGI, per germline. The CDR3 contains 14 residues. J lost 4 bases, V lost 7 bases, and 7 bases had no gene match.

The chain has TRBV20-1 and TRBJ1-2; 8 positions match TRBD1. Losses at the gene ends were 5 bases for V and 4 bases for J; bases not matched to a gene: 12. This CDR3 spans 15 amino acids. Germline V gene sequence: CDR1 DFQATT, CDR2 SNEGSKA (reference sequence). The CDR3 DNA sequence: TGCAGTGCTCTCCACTGGGCAGGGGGCTTCTATGGCTACACCTTC. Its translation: CSALHWAGGFYGYTF.

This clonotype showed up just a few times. This CDR3 reads CASSHGQQNTEAFF. The DNA for the CDR3 is TGTGCCAGTAGCCACGGACAGCAAAACACTGAAGCTTTCTTT. J is TRBJ1-1 and V is TRBV19; possibly TRBD1 for D (6 bases). From germline, CDR1 is LNHDA and CDR2 SQIVND (reference sequence). There are 14 residues in the CDR3. Trimming took 6 bases from V and 2 from J, leaving 13 bases between them.

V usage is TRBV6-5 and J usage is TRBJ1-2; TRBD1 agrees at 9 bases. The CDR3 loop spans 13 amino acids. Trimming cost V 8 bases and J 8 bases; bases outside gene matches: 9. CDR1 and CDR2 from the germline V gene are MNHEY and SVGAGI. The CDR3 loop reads CASGTGTIGGYTF. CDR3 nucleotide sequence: TGTGCCAGCGGGACAGGGACCATCGGAGGCTACACCTTC.

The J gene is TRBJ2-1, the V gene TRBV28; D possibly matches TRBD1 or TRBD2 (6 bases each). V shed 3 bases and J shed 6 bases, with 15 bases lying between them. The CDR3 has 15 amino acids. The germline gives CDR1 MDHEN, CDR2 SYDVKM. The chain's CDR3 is CASSLTGALSNEQFF. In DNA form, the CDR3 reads TGTGCCAGCAGTTTGACGGGGGCCTTATCCAATGAGCAGTTCTTC.

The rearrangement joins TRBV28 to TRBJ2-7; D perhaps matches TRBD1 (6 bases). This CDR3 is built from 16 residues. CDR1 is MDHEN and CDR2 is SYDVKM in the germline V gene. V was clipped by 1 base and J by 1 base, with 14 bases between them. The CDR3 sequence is CASSLSGELTSYEQYF. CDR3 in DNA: TGTGCCAGCAGTTTATCAGGGGAATTAACGTCCTACGAGCAGTACTTC.

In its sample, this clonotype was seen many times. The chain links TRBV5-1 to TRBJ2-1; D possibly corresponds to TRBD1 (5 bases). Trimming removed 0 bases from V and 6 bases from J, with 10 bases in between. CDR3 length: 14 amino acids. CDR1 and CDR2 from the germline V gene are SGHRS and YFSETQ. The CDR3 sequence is CASSLGGESNEQFF. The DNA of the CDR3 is TGCGCCAGCAGCTTGGGGGGCGAATCCAATGAGCAGTTCTTC.

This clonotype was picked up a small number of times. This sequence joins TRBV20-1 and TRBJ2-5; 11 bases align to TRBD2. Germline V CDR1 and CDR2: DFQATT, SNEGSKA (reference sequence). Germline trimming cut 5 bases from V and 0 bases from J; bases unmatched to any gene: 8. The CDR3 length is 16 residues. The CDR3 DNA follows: TGCAGTGCTTCAAACCGACTAGCGGGGTACCAAGAGACCCAGTACTTC. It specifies CSASNRLAGYQETQYF.

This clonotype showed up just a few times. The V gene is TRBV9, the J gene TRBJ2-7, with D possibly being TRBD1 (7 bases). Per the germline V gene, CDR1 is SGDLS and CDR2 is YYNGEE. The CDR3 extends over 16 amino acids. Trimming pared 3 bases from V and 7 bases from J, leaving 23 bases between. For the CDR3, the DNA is TGTGCCAGCAGCGCAGGGGGGCGCATCTCCTACAATGAGCAGTACTTC. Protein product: CASSAGGRISYNEQYF.

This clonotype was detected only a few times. Here the CDR3 DNA reads TGCAGTGCTGCTTTGGGGACAAAAGAGACCCAGTACTTC. Translating it yields CSAALGTKETQYF. The chain combines TRBV20-1 with TRBJ2-5; a possible D gene is TRBD1 (6 bases). Germline CDR1 DFQATT, CDR2 SNEGSKA (reference sequence). The CDR3 is 13 residues long. Trimming took off 5 bases at V and 3 bases at J, with 13 bases between the two ends.

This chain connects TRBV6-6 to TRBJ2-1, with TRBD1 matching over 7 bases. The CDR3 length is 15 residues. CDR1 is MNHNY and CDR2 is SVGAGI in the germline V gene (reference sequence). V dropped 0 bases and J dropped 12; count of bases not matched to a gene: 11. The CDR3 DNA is TGTGCCAGCAGTTACTCGACAGGGCTCCTAGAGGGGCAGTTCTTC. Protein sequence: CASSYSTGLLEGQFF.

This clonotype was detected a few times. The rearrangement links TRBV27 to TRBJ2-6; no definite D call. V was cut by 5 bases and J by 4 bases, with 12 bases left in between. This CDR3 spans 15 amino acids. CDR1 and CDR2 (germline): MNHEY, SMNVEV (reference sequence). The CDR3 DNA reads TGTGCCAGCAGTCCTTTGAGCCGAGGGGCCAACGTCCTGACTTTC. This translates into CASSPLSRGANVLTF.

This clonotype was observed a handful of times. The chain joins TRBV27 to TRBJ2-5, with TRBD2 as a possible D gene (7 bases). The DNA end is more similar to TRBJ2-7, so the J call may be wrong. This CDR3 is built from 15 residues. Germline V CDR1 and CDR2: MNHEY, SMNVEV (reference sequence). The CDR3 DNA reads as TGTGCCAGCAGTTTAGTCGGGGGGCGCCCCTACGAGCAGTACTTC. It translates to CASSLVGGRPYEQYF.

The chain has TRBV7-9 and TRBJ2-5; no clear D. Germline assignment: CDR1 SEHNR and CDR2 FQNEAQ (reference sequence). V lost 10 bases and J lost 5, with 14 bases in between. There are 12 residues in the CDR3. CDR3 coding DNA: TGTGCCACCTCCTGGGAAATGGAGACCCAGTACTTC. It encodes CATSWEMETQYF.

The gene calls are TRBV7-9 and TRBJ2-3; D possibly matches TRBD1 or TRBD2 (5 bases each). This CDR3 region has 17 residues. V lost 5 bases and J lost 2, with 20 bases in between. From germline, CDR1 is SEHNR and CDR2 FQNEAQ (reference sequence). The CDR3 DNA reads TGTGCCAGCAGCGTAACTAAATCGGGGCTACTCACAGATACGCAGTATTTT. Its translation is CASSVTKSGLLTDTQYF.

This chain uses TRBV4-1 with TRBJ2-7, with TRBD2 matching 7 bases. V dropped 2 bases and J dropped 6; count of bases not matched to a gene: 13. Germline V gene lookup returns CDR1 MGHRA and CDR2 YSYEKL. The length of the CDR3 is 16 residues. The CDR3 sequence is CASSQIALGGLGEQYF. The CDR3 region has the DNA TGCGCCAGCAGCCAAATTGCGCTGGGGGGGTTGGGCGAGCAGTACTTC.

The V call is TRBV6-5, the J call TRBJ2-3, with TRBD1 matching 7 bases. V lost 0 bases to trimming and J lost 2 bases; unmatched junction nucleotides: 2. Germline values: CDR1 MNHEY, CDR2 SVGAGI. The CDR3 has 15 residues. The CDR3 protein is CASSYSRGPTDTQYF. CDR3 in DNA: TGTGCCAGCAGTTACTCGAGGGGGCCCACAGATACGCAGTATTTT.

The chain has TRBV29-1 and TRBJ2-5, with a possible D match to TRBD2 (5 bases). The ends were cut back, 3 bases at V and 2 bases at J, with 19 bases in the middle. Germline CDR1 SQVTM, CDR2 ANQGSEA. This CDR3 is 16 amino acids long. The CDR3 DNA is TGCAGCGTTGAGCGGATTAGCGAGATAGGGCAAGAGACCCAGTACTTC. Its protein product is CSVERISEIGQETQYF.

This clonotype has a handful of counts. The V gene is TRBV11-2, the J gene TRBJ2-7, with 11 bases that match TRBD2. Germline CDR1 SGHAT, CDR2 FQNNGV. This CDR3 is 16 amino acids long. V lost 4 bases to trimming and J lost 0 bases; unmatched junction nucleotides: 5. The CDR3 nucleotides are TGTGCCAGCAGCTCTCGACTAGCGGGGATCTCCTACGAGCAGTACTTC. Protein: CASSSRLAGISYEQYF.

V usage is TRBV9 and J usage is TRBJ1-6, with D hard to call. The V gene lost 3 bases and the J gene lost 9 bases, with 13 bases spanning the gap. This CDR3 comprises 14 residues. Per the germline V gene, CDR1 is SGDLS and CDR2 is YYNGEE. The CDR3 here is CASSGAVSGSPLHF. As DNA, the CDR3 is TGTGCCAGCAGCGGAGCAGTGTCGGGTTCACCCCTCCACTTT.